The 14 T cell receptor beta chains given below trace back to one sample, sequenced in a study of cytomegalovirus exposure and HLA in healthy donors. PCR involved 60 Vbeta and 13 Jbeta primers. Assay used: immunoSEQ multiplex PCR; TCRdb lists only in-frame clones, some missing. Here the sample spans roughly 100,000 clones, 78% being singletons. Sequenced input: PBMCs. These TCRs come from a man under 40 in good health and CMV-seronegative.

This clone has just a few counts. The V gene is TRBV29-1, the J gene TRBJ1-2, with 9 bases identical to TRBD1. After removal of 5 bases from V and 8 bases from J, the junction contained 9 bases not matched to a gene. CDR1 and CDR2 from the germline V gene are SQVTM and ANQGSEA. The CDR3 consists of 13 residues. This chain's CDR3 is CSVTMTGGEGYTF. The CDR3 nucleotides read TGCAGCGTTACAATGACAGGGGGGGAAGGCTACACCTTC.

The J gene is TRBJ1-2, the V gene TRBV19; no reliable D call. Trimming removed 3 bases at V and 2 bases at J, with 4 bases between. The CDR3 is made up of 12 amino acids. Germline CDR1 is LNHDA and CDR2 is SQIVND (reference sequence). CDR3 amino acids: CASSILNYGYTF. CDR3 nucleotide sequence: TGTGCCAGTAGTATTCTGAACTATGGCTACACCTTC.

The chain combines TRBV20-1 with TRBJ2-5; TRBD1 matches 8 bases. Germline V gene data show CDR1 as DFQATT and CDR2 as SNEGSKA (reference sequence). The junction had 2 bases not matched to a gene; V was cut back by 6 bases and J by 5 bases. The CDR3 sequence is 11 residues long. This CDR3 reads CSARTGETQYF. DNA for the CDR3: TGCAGTGCAAGGACAGGGGAGACCCAGTACTTC.

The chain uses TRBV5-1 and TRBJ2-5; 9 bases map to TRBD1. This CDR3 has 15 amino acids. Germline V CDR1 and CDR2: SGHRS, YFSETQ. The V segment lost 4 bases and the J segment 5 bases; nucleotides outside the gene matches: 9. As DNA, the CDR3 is TGCGCCAGCAGCATCGCACAGGGGGCGGGGGAGACCCAGTACTTC. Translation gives CASSIAQGAGETQYF.

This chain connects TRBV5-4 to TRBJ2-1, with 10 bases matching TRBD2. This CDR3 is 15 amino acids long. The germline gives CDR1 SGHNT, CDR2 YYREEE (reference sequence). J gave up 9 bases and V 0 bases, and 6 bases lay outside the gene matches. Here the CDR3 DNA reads TGTGCCAGCAGCTTGGAGCTAGCGGGAGAGGTTGAGCAGTTCTTC. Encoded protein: CASSLELAGEVEQFF.

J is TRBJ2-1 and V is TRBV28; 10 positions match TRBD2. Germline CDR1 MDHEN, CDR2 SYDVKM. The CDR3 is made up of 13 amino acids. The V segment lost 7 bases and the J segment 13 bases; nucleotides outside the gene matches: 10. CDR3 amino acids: CASTLTSGSIQFF. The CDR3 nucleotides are TGTGCCAGCACATTGACTAGCGGGTCCATTCAGTTCTTC.

CDR3: CASSPTSRTDYGYTF. CDR3 in DNA: TGTGCCAGCTCACCAACTTCCAGGACAGACTATGGCTACACCTTC. The V gene is TRBV18, the J gene TRBJ1-2; the D gene is possibly TRBD1 (6 bases). The germline CDR1 and CDR2 sequences are KGHSH and LQKENI. This CDR3 is built from 15 residues. Between the trimmed V and J ends, which lost 2 bases and 3 bases, there was a span of 13 bases.

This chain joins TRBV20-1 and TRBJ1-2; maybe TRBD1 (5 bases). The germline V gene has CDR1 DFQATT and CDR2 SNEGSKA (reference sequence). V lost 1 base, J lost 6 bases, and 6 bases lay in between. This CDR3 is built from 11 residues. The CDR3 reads CSARGRDGYTF. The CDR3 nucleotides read TGCAGTGCTAGAGGCAGGGATGGCTACACCTTC.

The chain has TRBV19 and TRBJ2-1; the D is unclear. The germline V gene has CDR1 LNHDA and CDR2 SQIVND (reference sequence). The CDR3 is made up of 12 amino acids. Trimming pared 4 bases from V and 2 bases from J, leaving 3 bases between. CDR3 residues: CASSNTYNEQFF. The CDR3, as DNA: TGTGCCAGTAGTAATACCTACAATGAGCAGTTCTTC.

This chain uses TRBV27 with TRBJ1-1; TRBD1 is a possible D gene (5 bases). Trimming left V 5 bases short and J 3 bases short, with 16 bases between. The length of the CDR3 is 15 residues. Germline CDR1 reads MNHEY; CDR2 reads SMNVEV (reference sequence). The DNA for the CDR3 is TGTGCCAGCAGTCCCCGGGGGGGAGGGGACACTGAAGCTTTCTTT. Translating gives CASSPRGGGDTEAFF.

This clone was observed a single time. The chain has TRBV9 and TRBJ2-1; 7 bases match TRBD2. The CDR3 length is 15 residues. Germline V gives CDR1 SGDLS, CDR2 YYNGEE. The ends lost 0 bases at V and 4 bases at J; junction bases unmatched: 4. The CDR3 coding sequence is TGTGCCAGCAGCGTAGTTCTAGCGGAATACAATGAGCAGTTCTTC. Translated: CASSVVLAEYNEQFF.

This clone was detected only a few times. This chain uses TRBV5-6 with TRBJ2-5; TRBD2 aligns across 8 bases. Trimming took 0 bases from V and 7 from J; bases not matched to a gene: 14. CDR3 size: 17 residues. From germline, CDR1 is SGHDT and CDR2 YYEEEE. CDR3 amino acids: CASSLVGTRDVLGTQYF. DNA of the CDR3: TGTGCCAGCAGCTTGGTCGGGACTAGGGATGTGTTGGGGACCCAGTACTTC.

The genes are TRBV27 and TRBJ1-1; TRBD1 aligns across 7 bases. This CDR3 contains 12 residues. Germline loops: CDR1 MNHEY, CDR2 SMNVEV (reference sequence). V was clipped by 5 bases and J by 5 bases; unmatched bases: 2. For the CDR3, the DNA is TGTGCCAGCAGTACACAGGGGACTGAAGCTTTCTTT. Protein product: CASSTQGTEAFF.

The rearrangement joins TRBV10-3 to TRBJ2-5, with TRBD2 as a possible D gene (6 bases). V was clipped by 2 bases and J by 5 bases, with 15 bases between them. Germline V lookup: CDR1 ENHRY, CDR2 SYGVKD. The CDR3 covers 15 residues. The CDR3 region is CAISEDSSEGETQYF. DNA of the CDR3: TGTGCCATCAGTGAGGATTCTAGCGAGGGGGAGACCCAGTACTTC.